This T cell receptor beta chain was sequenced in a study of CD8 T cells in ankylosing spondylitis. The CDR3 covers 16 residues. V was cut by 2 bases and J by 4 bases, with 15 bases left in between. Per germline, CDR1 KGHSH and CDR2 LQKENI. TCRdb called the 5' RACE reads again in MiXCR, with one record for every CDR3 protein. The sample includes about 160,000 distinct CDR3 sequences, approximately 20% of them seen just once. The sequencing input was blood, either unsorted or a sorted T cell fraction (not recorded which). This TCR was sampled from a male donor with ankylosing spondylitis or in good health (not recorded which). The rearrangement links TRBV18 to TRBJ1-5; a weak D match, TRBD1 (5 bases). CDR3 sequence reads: CASSPTGTELNQPQHF. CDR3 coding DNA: TGTGCCAGCTCACCAACCGGGACGGAACTTAATCAGCCCCAGCATTTT.